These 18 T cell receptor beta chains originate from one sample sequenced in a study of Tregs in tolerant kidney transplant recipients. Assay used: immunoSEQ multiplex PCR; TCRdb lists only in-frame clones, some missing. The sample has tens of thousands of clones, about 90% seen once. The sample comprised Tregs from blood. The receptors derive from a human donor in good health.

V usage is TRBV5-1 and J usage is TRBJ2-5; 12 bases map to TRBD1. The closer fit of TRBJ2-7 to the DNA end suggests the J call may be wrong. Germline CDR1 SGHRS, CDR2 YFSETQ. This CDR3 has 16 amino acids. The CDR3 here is CASSIAGTGGSGEQYF. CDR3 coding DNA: TGCGCCAGCAGCATAGCCGGGACAGGGGGCAGCGGCGAGCAGTACTTC.

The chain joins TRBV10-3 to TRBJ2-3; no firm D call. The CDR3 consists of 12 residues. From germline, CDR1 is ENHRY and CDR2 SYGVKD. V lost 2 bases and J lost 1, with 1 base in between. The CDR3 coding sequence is TGTGCCATCAGTGAGGGCACAGATACGCAGTATTTT. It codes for CAISEGTDTQYF.

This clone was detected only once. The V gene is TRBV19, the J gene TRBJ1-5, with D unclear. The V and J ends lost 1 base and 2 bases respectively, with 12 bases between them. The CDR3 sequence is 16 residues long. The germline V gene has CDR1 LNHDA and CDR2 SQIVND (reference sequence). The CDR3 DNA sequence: TGTGCCAGTAGTATAGTCCTTCGGGGTGGCAATCAGCCCCAGCATTTT. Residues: CASSIVLRGGNQPQHF.

The CDR3 spells CASSSAGGGSYEQYF. CDR3 coding DNA: TGTGCCAGCAGCTCGGCAGGGGGCGGCTCCTACGAGCAGTACTTC. This chain uses TRBV7-8 with TRBJ2-7; 8 bases are shared with TRBD1. In germline, CDR1 is SGHVS, CDR2 FQNEAQ. J lost 0 bases, V lost 4 bases, and 5 bases had no gene match. The CDR3 consists of 15 residues.

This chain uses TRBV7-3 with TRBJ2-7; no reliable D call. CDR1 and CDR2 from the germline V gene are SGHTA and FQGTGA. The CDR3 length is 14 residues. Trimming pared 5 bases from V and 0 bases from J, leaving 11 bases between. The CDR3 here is CASSKSAGSYEQYF. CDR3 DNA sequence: TGTGCCAGCAGCAAATCGGCAGGCTCCTACGAGCAGTACTTC.

CDR3 in DNA: TGCGCCAGCAGCGGCAGGACTAGCGGGGGGATTTACAATGAGCAGTTCTTC. This codes for CASSGRTSGGIYNEQFF. This chain links TRBV5-1 with TRBJ2-1; 14 nucleotides line up with TRBD2. CDR3 length equals 17 residues. V gave up 4 bases and J gave up 4 bases; unmatched junction bases: 7. Germline V gives CDR1 SGHRS, CDR2 YFSETQ. The complete variable domain, with remaining parts taken from reference TRBV5-1 and TRBJ2-1, reads KAGVTQTPRYLIKTRGQQVTLSCSPISGHRSVSWYQQTPGQGLQFLFEYFSETQRNKGNFPGRFSGRQFSNSRSEMNVSTLELGDSALYLCASSGRTSGGIYNEQFFGPGTRLTVL.

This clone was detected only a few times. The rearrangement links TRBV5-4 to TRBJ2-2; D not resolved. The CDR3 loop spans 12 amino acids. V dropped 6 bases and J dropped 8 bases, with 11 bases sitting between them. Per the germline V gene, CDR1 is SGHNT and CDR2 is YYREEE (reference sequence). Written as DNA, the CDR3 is TGTGCCAGCACCTGGTTAGGGGGGGAGCTGTTTTTT. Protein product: CASTWLGGELFF.

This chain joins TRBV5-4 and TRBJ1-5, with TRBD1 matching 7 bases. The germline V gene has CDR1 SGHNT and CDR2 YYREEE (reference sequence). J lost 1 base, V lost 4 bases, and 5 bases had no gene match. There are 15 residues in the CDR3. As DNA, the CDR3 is TGTGCCAGCAGCCGTTCGACAGGGAGCAATCAGCCCCAGCATTTT. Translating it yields CASSRSTGSNQPQHF.

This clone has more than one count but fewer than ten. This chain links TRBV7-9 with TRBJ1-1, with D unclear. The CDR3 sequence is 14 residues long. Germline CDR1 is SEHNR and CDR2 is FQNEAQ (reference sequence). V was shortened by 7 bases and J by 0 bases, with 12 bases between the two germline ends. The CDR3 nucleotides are TGTGCCAGCAACCGAGGACGGTTGAACACTGAAGCTTTCTTT. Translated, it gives CASNRGRLNTEAFF.

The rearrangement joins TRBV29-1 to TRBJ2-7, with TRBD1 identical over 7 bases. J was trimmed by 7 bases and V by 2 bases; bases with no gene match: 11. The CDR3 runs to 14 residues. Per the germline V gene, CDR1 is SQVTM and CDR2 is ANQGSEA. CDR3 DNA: TGCAGCGTTGAATTGTGGGGCAGGGGGTATGAGCAGTACTTC. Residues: CSVELWGRGYEQYF.

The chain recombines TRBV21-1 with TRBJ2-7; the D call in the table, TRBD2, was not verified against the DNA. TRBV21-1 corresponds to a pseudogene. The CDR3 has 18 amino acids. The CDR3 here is CASGQHAPGLAVTYEQYF. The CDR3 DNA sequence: TGTGCCAGCGGCCAACACGCTCCGGGGCTAGCGGTAACCTACGAGCAGTACTTC.

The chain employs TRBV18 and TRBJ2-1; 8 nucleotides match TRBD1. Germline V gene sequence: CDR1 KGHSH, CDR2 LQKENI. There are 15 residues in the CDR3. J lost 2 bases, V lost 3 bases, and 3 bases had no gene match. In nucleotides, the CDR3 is TGTGCCAGCTCACCTGGACAGGGAACCTACAATGAGCAGTTCTTC. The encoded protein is CASSPGQGTYNEQFF.

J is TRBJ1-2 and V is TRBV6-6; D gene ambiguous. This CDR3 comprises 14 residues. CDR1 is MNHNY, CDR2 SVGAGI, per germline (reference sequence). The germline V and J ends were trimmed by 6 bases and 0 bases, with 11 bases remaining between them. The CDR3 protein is CASSQTDPNYGYTF. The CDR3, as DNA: TGTGCCAGCAGCCAAACAGATCCTAACTATGGCTACACCTTC.

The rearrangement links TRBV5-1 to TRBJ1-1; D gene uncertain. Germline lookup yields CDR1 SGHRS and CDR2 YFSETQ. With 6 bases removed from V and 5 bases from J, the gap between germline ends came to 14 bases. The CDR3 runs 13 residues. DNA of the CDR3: TGCGCCAGCAACTTAGCAGGTTGGACTGAAGCTTTCTTT. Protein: CASNLAGWTEAFF.

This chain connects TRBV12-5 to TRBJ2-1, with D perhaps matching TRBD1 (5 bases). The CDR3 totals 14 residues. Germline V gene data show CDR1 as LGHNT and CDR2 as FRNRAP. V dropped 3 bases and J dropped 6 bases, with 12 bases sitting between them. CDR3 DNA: TGTGCTAGTGGTTTTATAGGGGTCGGCAATGAGCAGTTCTTC. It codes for CASGFIGVGNEQFF.

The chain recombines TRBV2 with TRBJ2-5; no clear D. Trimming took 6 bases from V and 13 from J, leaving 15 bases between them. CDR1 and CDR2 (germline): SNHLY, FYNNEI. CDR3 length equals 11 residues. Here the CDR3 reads CASSYGPLGYF. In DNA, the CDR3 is TGTGCCAGCAGCTATGGACCATTAGGGTACTTC. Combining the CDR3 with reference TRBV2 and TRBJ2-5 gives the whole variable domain EPEVTQTPSHQVTQMGQEVILRCVPISNHLYFYWYRQILGQKVEFLVSFYNNEISEKSEIFDDQFSVERPDGSNFTLKIRSTKLEDSAMYFCASSYGPLGYFGPGTRLLVL.

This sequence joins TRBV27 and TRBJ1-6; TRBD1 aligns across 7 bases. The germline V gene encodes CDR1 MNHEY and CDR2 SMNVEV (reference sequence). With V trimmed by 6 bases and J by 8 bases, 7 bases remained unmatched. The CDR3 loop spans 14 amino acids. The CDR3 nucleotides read TGTGCCAGCAGGCGACAGGGTCTGGATTCACCCCTCCACTTT. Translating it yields CASRRQGLDSPLHF.

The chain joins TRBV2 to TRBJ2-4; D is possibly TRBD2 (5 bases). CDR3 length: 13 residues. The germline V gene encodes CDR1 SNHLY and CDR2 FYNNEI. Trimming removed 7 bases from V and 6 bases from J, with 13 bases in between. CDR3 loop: CASTLEVGNIQYF. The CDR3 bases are TGTGCCAGCACACTAGAGGTCGGAAACATTCAGTACTTC.